These 13 T cell receptor beta chains were all obtained from the same sample, sequenced in a study of T cell responses to AZD1222 COVID-19 vaccine. Profiled with immunoSEQ multiplex PCR; TCRdb holds only in-frame clones, not every one. This table has 75,000 to 90,000 clones, around 84% appearing once. The sequencing here drew on peripheral blood, taken on day 0 of AZD1222 vaccination. The receptors here all came from an adult in good health.

This chain connects TRBV5-1 to TRBJ2-2; 13 bases map to TRBD2. CDR1 is SGHRS, CDR2 YFSETQ, per germline. This CDR3 is built from 17 residues. V gave up 4 bases and J gave up 0 bases; unmatched junction bases: 3. CDR3 DNA: TGCGCCAGCAGCAGGGGGACTAGCGGGGCGAACACCGGGGAGCTGTTTTTT. Encoded protein: CASSRGTSGANTGELFF.

CDR3 residues: CASSLQGVSNQPQHF. The CDR3 region has the DNA TGTGCCAGCAGTCTCCAGGGGGTGAGCAATCAGCCCCAGCATTTT. This sequence joins TRBV6-2 or TRBV6-3 and TRBJ1-5; TRBD1 agrees at 7 bases. This CDR3 region has 15 residues. Germline values: CDR1 MNHEY, CDR2 SVGEGT. Losses at the gene ends were 5 bases for V and 1 base for J; bases not matched to a gene: 5.

The V and J genes are TRBV5-1 and TRBJ2-7; TRBD1 matches at 10 bases. V shed 3 bases, J shed 0 bases, and the junction held 6 bases outside the gene matches. Germline V lookup: CDR1 SGHRS, CDR2 YFSETQ. The CDR3 covers 16 residues. This CDR3 reads CASSWGTGADSYEQYF. CDR3 coding DNA: TGCGCCAGCAGCTGGGGGACAGGGGCAGACTCCTACGAGCAGTACTTC.

This clone was found a few times. The chain combines TRBV18 with TRBJ1-1; a possible D gene is TRBD1 (5 bases). Germline V gives CDR1 KGHSH, CDR2 LQKENI. V was cut by 4 bases and J by 2 bases, with 8 bases left in between. The CDR3 runs to 13 residues. Here the CDR3 reads CASSQQANTEAFF. The CDR3 DNA is TGTGCCAGCTCACAACAGGCTAACACTGAAGCTTTCTTT.

This chain connects TRBV9 to TRBJ2-5, with 8 bases aligning to TRBD2. The CDR3 consists of 14 residues. Germline loops: CDR1 SGDLS, CDR2 YYNGEE. J gave up 5 bases and V 4 bases, and 7 bases lay outside the gene matches. CDR3 nucleotide sequence: TGTGCCAGCAGCCAAAGCGGGGGTCGGGAGACCCAGTACTTC. The encoded protein is CASSQSGGRETQYF.

The chain uses TRBV20-1 and TRBJ2-7, with 7 bases that match TRBD1. Germline assignment: CDR1 DFQATT and CDR2 SNEGSKA (reference sequence). CDR3 length: 11 amino acids. V dropped 1 base and J dropped 11; count of bases not matched to a gene: 5. Here the CDR3 reads CSARGGTEKYF. CDR3 nucleotides: TGCAGTGCTAGAGGTGGGACAGAGAAGTACTTC.

The CDR3 loop reads CASSPRRGKPQHF. Here the CDR3 DNA reads TGTGCCAGCAGCCCAAGAAGGGGGAAGCCCCAGCATTTT. The V gene is TRBV3-1 (or the pseudogene TRBV3-2), the J gene TRBJ1-5, with a weak D call TRBD1 (6 bases). In germline, CDR1 is LGHDT, CDR2 YNNKEL (reference sequence). Trimming left V 4 bases short and J 8 bases short, with 12 bases between. This CDR3 comprises 13 residues.

The chain employs TRBV2 and TRBJ2-1, with TRBD2 identical over 13 bases. The ends lost 6 bases at V and 7 bases at J; junction bases unmatched: 6. Germline V gene sequence: CDR1 SNHLY, CDR2 FYNNEI. This CDR3 comprises 15 residues. CDR3 DNA: TGTGCCAGCAGCGAACTAGCGGGGGGGTCTAATGAGCAGTTCTTC. Its translation: CASSELAGGSNEQFF.

The chain is built from TRBV7-9 and TRBJ1-1, with D possibly matching TRBD1 (6 bases). Germline lookup yields CDR1 SEHNR and CDR2 FQNEAQ (reference sequence). With 5 bases removed from V and 5 bases from J, the gap between germline ends came to 12 bases. The CDR3 has 13 residues. The DNA of the CDR3 is TGTGCCAGCAGCCCCGGGGGCTGGACTGAAGCTTTCTTT. Translation gives CASSPGGWTEAFF.

The J gene is TRBJ1-3, the V gene TRBV4-2; TRBD1 aligns across 8 bases. Germline loops: CDR1 LGHNA, CDR2 YNFKEQ. The V and J ends lost 4 bases and 4 bases, in that order; junction bases with no gene match: 9. This CDR3 is built from 16 residues. DNA of the CDR3: TGTGCCAGCAGCCTCGACAGGGGAGAGCGAGGAAACACCATATATTTT. It specifies CASSLDRGERGNTIYF.

The chain is built from TRBV5-1 and TRBJ2-5; maybe TRBD1 (6 bases). Trimming took 4 bases from V and 2 from J, leaving 12 bases between them. Germline CDR1 and CDR2: SGHRS and YFSETQ. The CDR3 consists of 14 residues. CDR3 amino acids: CASSEGGGQETQYF. The DNA of the CDR3 is TGCGCCAGCAGCGAAGGGGGTGGGCAAGAGACCCAGTACTTC.

V usage is TRBV5-1 and J usage is TRBJ2-5; 12 bases map to TRBD1. Per germline, CDR1 SGHRS and CDR2 YFSETQ. Unmatched junction bases numbered 10, after V lost 4 bases and J lost 3 bases. The CDR3 is made up of 17 amino acids. CDR3 bases: TGCGCCAGCAGCCCCGGGACAGGGGGCGCGGGGGAAGAGACCCAGTACTTC. It codes for CASSPGTGGAGEETQYF.

The chain recombines TRBV30 with TRBJ2-7; 8 bases map to TRBD1. V shed 5 bases and J 5 bases; nucleotides not matched to a gene: 2. Per the germline V gene, CDR1 is GTSNPN and CDR2 is SVGIG (reference sequence). The CDR3 contains 11 residues. CDR3 loop: CAWGQGHEQYF. The DNA of the CDR3 is TGTGCCTGGGGACAGGGCCACGAGCAGTACTTC.